This TCR beta chain stems from a study of T cell changes during pregnancy in multiple sclerosis. Germline V gene sequence: CDR1 KGHSH, CDR2 LQKENI. The V end was cut by 5 bases, the J end by 1 base, with 8 bases between. The CDR3 loop spans 13 amino acids. Method: immunoSEQ multiplex PCR; TCRdb's copy keeps in-frame clones and lacks some. In the table there are approximately 93,000 clones, approximately 90% of which are singletons. The source was peripheral blood, collected in the first trimester of pregnancy. This chain connects TRBV18 to TRBJ1-2; D possibly corresponds to TRBD1 (5 bases). The origin of this receptor is a female donor in good health, enrolled as a control in a pregnancy study. CDR3 nucleotide sequence: TGTGCCAGCTCAGGAGACAGTAACTATGGCTACACCTTC. Translating it yields CASSGDSNYGYTF.